The entry below gives a single TCR beta chain sequence along with its context. Its antigen is currently unknown. The CDR3 is 13 amino acids. Per the germline V gene, CDR1 is ENHRY and CDR2 is SYGVKD. This sample stems from a study of blood T cells in healthy people across ages. On the study more broadly: About one barcoded beta molecule per two T cells came from capture by template switching. Study results and limitations: Higher naive T cell percentage went strongly together with higher TCR beta diversity.

PCR was performed a second time for about 6 to 11 cycles using a sample-barcoded 5' primer and a J-beta primer mix. Using its own MiXCR run on the 5' RACE reads, TCRdb lists one record per CDR3 protein. The sample records 1.5 million to 1.9 million distinct CDR3 sequences, about 45% being singletons. The receptor was derived from a woman under 30 in good health. The rearrangement joins TRBV10-3 to TRBJ2-5, with D uncertain. The DNA end is more similar to TRBJ2-7, so the J call may be wrong. The sequenced sample was blood. CDR3 in amino acids: CATRGPPTYEQYF. In DNA form, the CDR3 reads TGTGCCACCCGAGGACCTCCCACCTACGAGCAGTACTTC.